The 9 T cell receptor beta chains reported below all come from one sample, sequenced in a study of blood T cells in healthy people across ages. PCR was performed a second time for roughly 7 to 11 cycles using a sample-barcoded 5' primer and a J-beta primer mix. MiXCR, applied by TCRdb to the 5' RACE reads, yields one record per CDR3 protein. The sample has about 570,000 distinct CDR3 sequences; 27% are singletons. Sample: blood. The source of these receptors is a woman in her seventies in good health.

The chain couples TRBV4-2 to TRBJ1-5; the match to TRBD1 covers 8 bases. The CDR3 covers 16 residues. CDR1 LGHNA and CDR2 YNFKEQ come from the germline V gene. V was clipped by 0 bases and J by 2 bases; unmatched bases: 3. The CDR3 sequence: CASSQDLTGGNQPQHF. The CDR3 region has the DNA TGTGCCAGCAGCCAAGATTTGACAGGGGGCAATCAGCCCCAGCATTTT.

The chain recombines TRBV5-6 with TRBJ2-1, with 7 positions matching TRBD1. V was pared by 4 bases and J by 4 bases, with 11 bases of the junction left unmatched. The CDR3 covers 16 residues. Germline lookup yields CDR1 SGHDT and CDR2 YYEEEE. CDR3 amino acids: CASSPRGAGGYNEQFF. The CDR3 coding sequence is TGTGCCAGCAGCCCCCGAGGGGCAGGGGGATACAATGAGCAGTTCTTC.

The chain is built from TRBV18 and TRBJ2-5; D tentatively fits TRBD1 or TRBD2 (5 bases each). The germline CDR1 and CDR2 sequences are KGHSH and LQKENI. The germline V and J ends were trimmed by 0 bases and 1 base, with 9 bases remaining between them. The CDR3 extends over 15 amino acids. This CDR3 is CASSPPRGAQETQYF. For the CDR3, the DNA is TGTGCCAGCTCACCACCGAGGGGAGCCCAAGAGACCCAGTACTTC.

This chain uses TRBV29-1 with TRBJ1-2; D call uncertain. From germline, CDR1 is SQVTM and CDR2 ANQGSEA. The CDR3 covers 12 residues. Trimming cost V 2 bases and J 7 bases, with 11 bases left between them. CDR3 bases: TGCAGCGTTGAATATAATGGTCGTGGCTACACCTTC. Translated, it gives CSVEYNGRGYTF. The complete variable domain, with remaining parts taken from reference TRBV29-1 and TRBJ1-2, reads SAVISQKPSRDICQRGTSLTIQCQVDSQVTMMFWYRQQPGQSLTLIATANQGSEATYESGFVIDKFPISRPNLTFSTLTVSNMSPEDSSIYLCSVEYNGRGYTFGSGTRLTVV.

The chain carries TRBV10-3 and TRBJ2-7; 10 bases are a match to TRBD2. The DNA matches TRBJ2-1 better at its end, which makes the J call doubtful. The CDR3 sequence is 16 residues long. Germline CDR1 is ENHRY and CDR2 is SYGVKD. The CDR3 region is CATLQPGLADYNEQFF. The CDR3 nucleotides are TGTGCCACTTTGCAACCCGGACTAGCGGATTACAATGAGCAGTTCTTC.

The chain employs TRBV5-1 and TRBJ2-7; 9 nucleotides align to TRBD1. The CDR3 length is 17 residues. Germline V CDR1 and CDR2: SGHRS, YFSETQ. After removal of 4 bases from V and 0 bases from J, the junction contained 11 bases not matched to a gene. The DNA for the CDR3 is TGCGCCAGCAGCCCCGGGACAGGGTCTGTTTTCTCCTACGAGCAGTACTTC. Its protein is CASSPGTGSVFSYEQYF.

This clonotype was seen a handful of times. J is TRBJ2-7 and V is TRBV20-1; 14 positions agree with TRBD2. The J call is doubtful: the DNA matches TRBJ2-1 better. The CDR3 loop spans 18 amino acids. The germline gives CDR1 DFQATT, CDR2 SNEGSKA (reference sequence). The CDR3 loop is CSARDPRTSGGRGNEQFF. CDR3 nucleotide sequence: TGCAGTGCTAGAGATCCAAGGACTAGCGGGGGGCGTGGCAATGAGCAGTTCTTC.

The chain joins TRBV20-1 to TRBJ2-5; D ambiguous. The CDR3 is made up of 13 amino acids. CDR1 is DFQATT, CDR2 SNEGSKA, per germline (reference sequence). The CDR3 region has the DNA TGCAGCGCCCTGGACCGCCTGGGGGAGACCCAGTACTTC. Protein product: CSALDRLGETQYF.

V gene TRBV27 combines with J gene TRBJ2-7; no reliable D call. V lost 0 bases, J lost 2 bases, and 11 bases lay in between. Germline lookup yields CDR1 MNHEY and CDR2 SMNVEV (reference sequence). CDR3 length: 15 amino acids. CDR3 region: CASSLSSQSPYEQYF. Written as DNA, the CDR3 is TGTGCCAGCAGTTTATCGTCGCAGAGCCCCTACGAGCAGTACTTC.